The present T cell receptor beta chain was sequenced within a study of vaccination effects on CD4 cells after COVID-19. Whole-study findings and limits: At late timepoints after vaccination, vaccine- and infection-induced clones shrank markedly. Early post-infection timepoints were missing from the study, which also had few convalescent patients.

Scientists isolated CD4+ T cells after a roughly nine-day culture period ended. Participants each got two BNT162b2 or mRNA-1273 vaccine doses. IL-2 medium took the place of half the medium on both days 3 and 7. Trimming pared 5 bases from V and 5 bases from J, leaving 9 bases between. The CDR3 is 12 amino acids. Germline V gene sequence: CDR1 SNHLY, CDR2 FYNNEI. A remark on this clone: Its target is not known.

Produced via immunoSEQ multiplex PCR; TCRdb's table is partial and in-frame only. The sample carries about 73,000 clones, around 73% recorded once. The sample consisted of CD4+ T cells from PBMCs cultured without peptide, taken after COVID-19 vaccination. The chain uses TRBV2 and TRBJ1-1, with D unresolved. The sequence was obtained from a human donor who received a COVID-19 vaccine. CDR3 nucleotide sequence: TGTGCCAGCAGTTCGACGTGGACTGAAGCTTTCTTT. Its translation: CASSSTWTEAFF.